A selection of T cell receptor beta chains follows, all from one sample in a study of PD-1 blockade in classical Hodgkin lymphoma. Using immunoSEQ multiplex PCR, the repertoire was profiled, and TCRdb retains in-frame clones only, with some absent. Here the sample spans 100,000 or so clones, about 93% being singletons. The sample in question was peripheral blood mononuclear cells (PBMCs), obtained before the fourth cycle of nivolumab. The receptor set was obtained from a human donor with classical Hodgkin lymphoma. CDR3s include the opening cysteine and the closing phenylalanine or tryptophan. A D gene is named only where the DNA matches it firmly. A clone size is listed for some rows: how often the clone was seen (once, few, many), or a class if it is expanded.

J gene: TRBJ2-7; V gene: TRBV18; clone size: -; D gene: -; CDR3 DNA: TGTGCCAGCTCACCACCAATACAGGGAGACGAGCAGTACTTC; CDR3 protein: CASSPPIQGDEQYF
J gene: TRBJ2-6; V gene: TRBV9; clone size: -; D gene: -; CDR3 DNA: TGTGCCAGCAGCGTAAGGGCACAGGTCTCTGGGGCCAACGTCCTGACTTTC; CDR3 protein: CASSVRAQVSGANVLTF
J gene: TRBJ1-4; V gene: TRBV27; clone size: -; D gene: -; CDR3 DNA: TGTGCCAGCAGTTTATCGAACCATGGGCGGGGAAAACTGTTTTTT; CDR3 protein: CASSLSNHGRGKLFF
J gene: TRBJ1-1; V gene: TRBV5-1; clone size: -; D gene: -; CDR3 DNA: TGCGCCAGCAGTTCAGGCCTGAACACTGAAGCTTTCTTT; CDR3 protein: CASSSGLNTEAFF
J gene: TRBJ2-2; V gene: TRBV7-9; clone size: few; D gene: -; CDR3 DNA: TGTGCCAGCAGCCAGACAGAACCGAACACCGGGGAGCTGTTTTTT; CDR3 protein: CASSQTEPNTGELFF
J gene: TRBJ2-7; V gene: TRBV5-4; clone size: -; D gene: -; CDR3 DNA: TGTGCCAGCAGCTTGGAAGCGGTCGACGAGCAGTACTTC; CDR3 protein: CASSLEAVDEQYF
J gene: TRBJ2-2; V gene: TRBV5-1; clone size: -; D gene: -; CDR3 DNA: TGCGCCAGCAGGTATGGACTCCAACCCGGCACCGGGGAGCTGTTTTTT; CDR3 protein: CASRYGLQPGTGELFF
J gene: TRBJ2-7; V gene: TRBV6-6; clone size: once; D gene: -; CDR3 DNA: TGTGCCAGCAGACCGGGGCAGAGGAGCTCCTACGAGCAGTACTTC; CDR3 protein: CASRPGQRSSYEQYF
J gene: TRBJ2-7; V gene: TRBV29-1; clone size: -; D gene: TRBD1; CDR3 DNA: TGCAGCGTTGGGGGACAGGGCTACGAGCAGTACTTC; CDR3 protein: CSVGGQGYEQYF
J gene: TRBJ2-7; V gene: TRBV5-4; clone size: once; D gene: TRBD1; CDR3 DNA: TGTGCCAGCAGCTCGGACAGGGGGTCCTACGAGCAGTACTTC; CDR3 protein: CASSSDRGSYEQYF
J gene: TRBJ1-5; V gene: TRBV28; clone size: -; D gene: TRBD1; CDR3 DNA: TGTGCCAGCAGTTTACCTTCCCGGTTCGACAGGGCTATCTTCCAGCCCCAGCATTTT; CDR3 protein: CASSLPSRFDRAIFQPQHF
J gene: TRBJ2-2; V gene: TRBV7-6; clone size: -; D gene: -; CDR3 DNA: TGTGCCAGCAGCTTACAGGGGCGCCCGAACACCGGGGAGCTGTTTTTT; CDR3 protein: CASSLQGRPNTGELFF
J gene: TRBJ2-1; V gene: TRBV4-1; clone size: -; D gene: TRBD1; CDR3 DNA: TGCGCCAGCAGCCAAGAGAGGGGCAGGGGGCTGAACAATGAGCAGTTCTTC; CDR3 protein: CASSQERGRGLNNEQFF
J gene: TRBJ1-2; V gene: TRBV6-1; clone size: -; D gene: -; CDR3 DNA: TGTGCCAGCAGGAAAACCGGACCCTTGGGCGGCTACACCTTC; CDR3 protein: CASRKTGPLGGYTF
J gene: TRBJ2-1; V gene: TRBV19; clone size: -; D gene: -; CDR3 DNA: TGTGCCACCCGGGATTACAATGAGCAGTTCTTC; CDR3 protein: CATRDYNEQFF
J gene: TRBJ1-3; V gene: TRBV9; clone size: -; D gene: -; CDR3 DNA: TGTGCCAGCAGTCAAGGGAGGCGAAACACCATATATTTT; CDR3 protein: CASSQGRRNTIYF
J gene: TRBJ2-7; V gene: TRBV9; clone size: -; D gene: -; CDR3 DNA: TGTGCCAGCGGGAGGAGCTACGAGCAGTACTTC; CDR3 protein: CASGRSYEQYF
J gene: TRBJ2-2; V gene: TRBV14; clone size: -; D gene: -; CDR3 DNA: TGTGCCAGCAGCCGAAACACCGGGGAGCTGTTTTTT; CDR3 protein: CASSRNTGELFF
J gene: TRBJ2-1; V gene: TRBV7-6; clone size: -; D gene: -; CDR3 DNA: TGTGCCAGCAGTCCCGGACCCTACAATGAGCAGTTCTTC; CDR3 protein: CASSPGPYNEQFF
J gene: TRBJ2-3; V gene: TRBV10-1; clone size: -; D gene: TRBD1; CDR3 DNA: TGCGCCAGCGGGACAGGGACTAGCACAGATACGCAGTATTTT; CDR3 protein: CASGTGTSTDTQYF
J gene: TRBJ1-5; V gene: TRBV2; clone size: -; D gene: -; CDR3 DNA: TGTGCCAGCAGTCCAGGGGTGAGCAATCAGCCCCAGCATTTT; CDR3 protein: CASSPGVSNQPQHF
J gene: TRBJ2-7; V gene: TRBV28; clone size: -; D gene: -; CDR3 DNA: TGTGCCAGCAGTCCACCCAGGGCCGGCCCCTACGAGCAGTACTTC; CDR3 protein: CASSPPRAGPYEQYF
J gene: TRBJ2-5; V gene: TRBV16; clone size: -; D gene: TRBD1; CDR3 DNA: TGTGCCAGCAGCCCCCATGGCCAGGGGACAGGGGAAGAGACCCAGTACTTC; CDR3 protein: CASSPHGQGTGEETQYF
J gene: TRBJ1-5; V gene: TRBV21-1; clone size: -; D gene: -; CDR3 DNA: TGTGCCAGCAGTATAGGACAGACAAATCAGCCCCAGCATTTT; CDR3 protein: CASSIGQTNQPQHF
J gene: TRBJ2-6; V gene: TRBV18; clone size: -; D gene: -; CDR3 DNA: TGTGCCAGCTCACCAATAAGCTCTGGGGCCAACGTCCTGACTTTC; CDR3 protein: CASSPISSGANVLTF
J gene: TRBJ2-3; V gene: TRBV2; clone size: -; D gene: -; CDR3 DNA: TGTGCCAGCAGTGAAACAGGGAGCACAGATACGCAGTATTTT; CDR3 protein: CASSETGSTDTQYF
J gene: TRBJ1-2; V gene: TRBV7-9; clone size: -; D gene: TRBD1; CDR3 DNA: TGTGCCAGCGGACAGGGGGCGCGGGACTATGGCTACACCTTC; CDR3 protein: CASGQGARDYGYTF
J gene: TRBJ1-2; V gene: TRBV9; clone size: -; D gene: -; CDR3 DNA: TGTGCCAGCACCCCAGTGGGCTTTTCCACGGGCTACACCTTC; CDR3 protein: CASTPVGFSTGYTF
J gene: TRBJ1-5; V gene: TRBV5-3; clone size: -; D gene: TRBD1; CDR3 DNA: TGTGCCAGAAGCTTGCGGGACAGGGCTGGCCAGCCCCAGCATTTT; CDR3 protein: CARSLRDRAGQPQHF
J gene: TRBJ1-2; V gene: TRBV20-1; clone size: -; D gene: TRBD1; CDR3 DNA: TGCAGTGATCGACAGGGGAATGGCTACACCTTC; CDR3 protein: CSDRQGNGYTF
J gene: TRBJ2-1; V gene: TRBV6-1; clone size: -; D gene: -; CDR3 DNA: TGTGCCAGCACCAAAGCAGAGATTTACCAGTTCTTC; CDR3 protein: CASTKAEIYQFF
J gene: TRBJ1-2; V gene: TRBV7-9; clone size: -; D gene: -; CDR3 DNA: TGTGCCAGCAGCTTCGGGGGGCCGGAGGGCTACACCTTC; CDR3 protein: CASSFGGPEGYTF
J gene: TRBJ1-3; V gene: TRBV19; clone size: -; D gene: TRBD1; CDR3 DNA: TGTGCCAGTAGTATGGACAGGTCCTCTGGAAACACCATATATTTT; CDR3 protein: CASSMDRSSGNTIYF
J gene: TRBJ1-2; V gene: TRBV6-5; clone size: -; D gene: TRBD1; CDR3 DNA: TGTGCCAGCACGGACAGGTCAAACTATGGCTACACCTTC; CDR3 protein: CASTDRSNYGYTF
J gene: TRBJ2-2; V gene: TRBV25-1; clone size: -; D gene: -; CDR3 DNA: TGTGCCAGCAGTGAGTCGCTGGGGTTGGCGGGCGGCGGGGAGCTGTTTTTT; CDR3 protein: CASSESLGLAGGGELFF
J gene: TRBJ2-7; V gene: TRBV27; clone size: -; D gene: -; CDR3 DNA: TGTGCCAGCAGTTTAATCGGGACTCTCTACGAGCAGTACTTC; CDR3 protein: CASSLIGTLYEQYF
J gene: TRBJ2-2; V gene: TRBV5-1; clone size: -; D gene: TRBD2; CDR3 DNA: TGCGCCAGCAGCTTCACTAGCGGGAGGGCGACCACCGGGGAGCTGTTTTTT; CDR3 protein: CASSFTSGRATTGELFF
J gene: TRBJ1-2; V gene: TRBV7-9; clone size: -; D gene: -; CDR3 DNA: TGTGCCAGCAGCTTAGAGCGGGTCGACCGCTATGGCTACACCTTC; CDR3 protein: CASSLERVDRYGYTF
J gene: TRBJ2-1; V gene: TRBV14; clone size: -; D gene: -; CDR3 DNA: TGTGCCAGCAGCCAAAACTTCCCTCTGTTCTTC; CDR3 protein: CASSQNFPLFF
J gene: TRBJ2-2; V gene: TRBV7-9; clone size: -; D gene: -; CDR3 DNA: TGTGCCAGCAGCACTTATCTTCGGGTTGGGAACACCGGGGAGCTGTTTTTT; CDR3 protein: CASSTYLRVGNTGELFF